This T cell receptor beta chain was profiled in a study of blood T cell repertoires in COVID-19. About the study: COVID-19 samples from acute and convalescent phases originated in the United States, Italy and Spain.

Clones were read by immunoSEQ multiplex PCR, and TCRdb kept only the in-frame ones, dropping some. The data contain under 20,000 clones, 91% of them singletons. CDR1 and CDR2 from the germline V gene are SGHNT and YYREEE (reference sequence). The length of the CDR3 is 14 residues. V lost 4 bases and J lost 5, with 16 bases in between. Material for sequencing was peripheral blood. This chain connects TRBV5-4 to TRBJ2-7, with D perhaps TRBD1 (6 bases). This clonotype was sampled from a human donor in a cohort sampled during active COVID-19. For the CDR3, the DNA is TGTGCCAGCAGCCCCCAGGGGAAAGTCGACGAGCAGTACTTC. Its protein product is CASSPQGKVDEQYF.